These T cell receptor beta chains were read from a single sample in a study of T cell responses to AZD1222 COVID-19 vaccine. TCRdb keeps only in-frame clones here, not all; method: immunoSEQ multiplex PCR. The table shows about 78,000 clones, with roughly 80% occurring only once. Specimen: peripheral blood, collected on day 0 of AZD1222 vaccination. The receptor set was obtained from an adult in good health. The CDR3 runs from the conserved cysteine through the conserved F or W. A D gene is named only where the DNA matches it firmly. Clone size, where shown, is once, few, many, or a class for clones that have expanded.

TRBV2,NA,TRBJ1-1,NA,TGTGCCAGCAGTGAGTTGAGCACTTTGAACACTGAAGCTTTCTTT,CASSELSTLNTEAFF
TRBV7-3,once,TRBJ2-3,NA,TGTGCCAGCAGCCCGACAATTAGCACAGATACGCAGTATTTT,CASSPTISTDTQYF
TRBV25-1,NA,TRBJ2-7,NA,TGTGCCAGCAGACGGAGCGGTTCGGAGCAGTACTTC,CASRRSGSEQYF
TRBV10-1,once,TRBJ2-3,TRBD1,TGCGCCAGCAGTGATATGACAGGGGGGCAGTCAGATACGCAGTATTTT,CASSDMTGGQSDTQYF
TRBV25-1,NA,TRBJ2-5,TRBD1,TGTGCCAGCAGTACAGTCGGGACAGGGCGAGAGACCCAGTACTTC,CASSTVGTGRETQYF
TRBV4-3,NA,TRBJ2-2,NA,TGCGCCAGCAGCCAGGTAGTGGGGGCGAACACCGGGGAGCTGTTTTTT,CASSQVVGANTGELFF
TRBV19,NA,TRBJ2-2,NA,TGTGCCAGTAGTATGTCGCCCTCGGGGTCGTCCGGGGAGCTGTTTTTT,CASSMSPSGSSGELFF
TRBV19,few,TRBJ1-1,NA,TGTGCCAGTAGTATATATATGAACACTGAAGCTTTCTTT,CASSIYMNTEAFF
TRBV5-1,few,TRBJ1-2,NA,TGCGCCAGTAGCCGGGGAGGGCGAGAGGGCTACACCTTC,CASSRGGREGYTF
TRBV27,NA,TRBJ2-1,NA,TGTGCCAGCAGTCCTACTACCGGGAACTACAATGAGCAGTTCTTC,CASSPTTGNYNEQFF
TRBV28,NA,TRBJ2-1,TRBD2,TGTGCCAGCAGTCCACTAGCGGGCGGACCCTACAATGAGCAGTTCTTC,CASSPLAGGPYNEQFF
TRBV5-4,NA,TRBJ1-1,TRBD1,TGTGCCAGCAGATCGGGACAGACGAACACTGAAGCTTTCTTT,CASRSGQTNTEAFF
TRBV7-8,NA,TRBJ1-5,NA,TGTGCCAGCAGCCCAGGGATGGATTATCAGCCCCAGCATTTT,CASSPGMDYQPQHF
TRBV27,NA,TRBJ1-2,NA,TGTGCCAGCAGTTTATCAGTTTCGGGGATCTACTTTAACTATGGCTACACCTTC,CASSLSVSGIYFNYGYTF
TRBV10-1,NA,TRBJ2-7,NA,TGCGCCAGCAGGGGACCACCCCCCCCCTACGAGCAGTACTTC,CASRGPPPPYEQYF
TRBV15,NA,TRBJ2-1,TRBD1,TGTGCCACCAGTCGGGACAGGGGGAATGAGCAGTTCTTC,CATSRDRGNEQFF
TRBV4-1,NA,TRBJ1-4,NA,TGCGCCAGCAGCCAAGTTCCACAGACTAATGAAAAACTGTTTTTT,CASSQVPQTNEKLFF
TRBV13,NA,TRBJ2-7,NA,TGTGCCAGCAGCTTAGATCTGGGGGGTGAAGGAGAGCAGTACTTC,CASSLDLGGEGEQYF
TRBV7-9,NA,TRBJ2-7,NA,TGTGCCAGCAGCCCCTCCGTGACGCCCGAGCAGTACTTC,CASSPSVTPEQYF
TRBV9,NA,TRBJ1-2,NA,TGTGCCAGCAGCGTAGGGGGGGCAGATGGCTACACCTTC,CASSVGGADGYTF
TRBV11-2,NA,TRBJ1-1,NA,TGTGCCAGCAGCTTAGTGTTGAACACTGAAGCTTTCTTT,CASSLVLNTEAFF
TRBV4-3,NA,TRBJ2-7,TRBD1,TGCGCCAGCAGCCTCTTGACAGGGACCCCTGACCACGAGCAGTACTTC,CASSLLTGTPDHEQYF
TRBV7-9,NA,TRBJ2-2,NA,TGTGCCAGCAGCTTAGAGGGCAGGAACACCGGGGAGCTGTTTTTT,CASSLEGRNTGELFF
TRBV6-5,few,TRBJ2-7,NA,TGTGCCAGCAGTTACTCTGTGACAGGCTCCTACGAGCAGTACTTC,CASSYSVTGSYEQYF
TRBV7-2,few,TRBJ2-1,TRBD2,TGTGCCAGCAGCCCTCTAGCGGGGGAGTTCGACAATGAGCAGTTCTTC,CASSPLAGEFDNEQFF
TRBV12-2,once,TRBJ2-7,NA,TGTGCAAGTCGCGTCATGAGACAGACCGCCTACGAGCAGTACTTC,CASRVMRQTAYEQYF
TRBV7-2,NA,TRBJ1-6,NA,TGTGCCAGCAGCCCCGGGGGGACACAGCGCTCCTATAATTCACCCCTCCACTTT,CASSPGGTQRSYNSPLHF
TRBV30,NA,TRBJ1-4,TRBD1,TGTGCCTTCGCAAGGGGGACAGCAACTAATGAAAAACTGTTTTTT,CAFARGTATNEKLFF
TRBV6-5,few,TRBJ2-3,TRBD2,TGTGCCAGTTCGCTAGCGGAGCCCCGCACAGATACGCAGTATTTT,CASSLAEPRTDTQYF
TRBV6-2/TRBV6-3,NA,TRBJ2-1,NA,TGTGCCAGCAGTTTAACGGGGGACCCCTACAATGAGCAGTTCTTC,CASSLTGDPYNEQFF
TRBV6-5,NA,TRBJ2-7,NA,TGTGCCAGCAGTCCCGGGGCAGTGACGGAGCAGTACTTC,CASSPGAVTEQYF
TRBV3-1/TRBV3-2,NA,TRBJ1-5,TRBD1,TGTGCCAGCAGCCGAGGCCAGGGGGACAATCAGCCCCAGCATTTT,CASSRGQGDNQPQHF
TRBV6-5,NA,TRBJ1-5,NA,TGTGCCAGCAGCCAAAGAGGGGGGGGAGATCAGCCCCAGCATTTT,CASSQRGGGDQPQHF
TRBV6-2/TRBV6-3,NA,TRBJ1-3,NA,TGTGCCAGCAGTAAGAGTGCCTCTGGAAACACCATATATTTT,CASSKSASGNTIYF
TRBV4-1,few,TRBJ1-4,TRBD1,TGCGCCAGCAGCCTCCGGGACAGCAATGAAAAACTGTTTTTT,CASSLRDSNEKLFF
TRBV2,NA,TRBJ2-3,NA,TGTGCCAGCAGTGTGTGGGGAGGAGGCACAGATACGCAGTATTTT,CASSVWGGGTDTQYF
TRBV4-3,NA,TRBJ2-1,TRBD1,TGCGCCAGCAGCCAAGATGCTCGAACAGGGGGAGAGCAGTTCTTC,CASSQDARTGGEQFF
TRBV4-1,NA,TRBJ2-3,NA,TGCGCCAGCGCCGGAGGGGCTCTTCTCACAGATACGCAGTATTTT,CASAGGALLTDTQYF
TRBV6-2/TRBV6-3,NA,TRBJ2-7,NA,TGTGCCAGCAGCACCCCCGGGACCTACGAGCAGTACTTC,CASSTPGTYEQYF
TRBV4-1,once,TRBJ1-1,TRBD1,TGCGCCAGCAGCCAAGGACCCCGGACAGGGGGGACTGAAGCTTTCTTT,CASSQGPRTGGTEAFF
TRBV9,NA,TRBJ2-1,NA,TGTGCCAGCAGCGAGGGAGAATATAGGGATGAGCAGTTCTTC,CASSEGEYRDEQFF
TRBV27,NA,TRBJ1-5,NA,TGTGCCAGCAGTTTACCGGGGGGACCCCAGCATTTT,CASSLPGGPQHF
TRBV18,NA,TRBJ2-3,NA,TGTGCCAGCTCACCTCAGGGGTCAGATACGCAGTATTTT,CASSPQGSDTQYF
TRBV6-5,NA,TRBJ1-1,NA,TGTGCCAGCAGTTCAATTGGGACCGGCAAGATCTTT,CASSSIGTGKIF
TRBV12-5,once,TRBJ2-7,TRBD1,TGTGCTAGTGGTACGAACCGCAACCTGGGACAGCCCTACGAGCAGTACTTC,CASGTNRNLGQPYEQYF
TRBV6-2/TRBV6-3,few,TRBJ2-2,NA,TGTGCCAGCAGTTACCACGCGGGCTTGGGCACCGGGGAGCTGTTTTTT,CASSYHAGLGTGELFF
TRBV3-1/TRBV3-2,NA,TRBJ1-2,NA,TGTGCCAGCAGCCACGGGGGCGTCTACTATGGCTACACCTTC,CASSHGGVYYGYTF
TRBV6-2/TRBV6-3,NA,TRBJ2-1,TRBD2,TGTGCCAGCAGTTACCGACCACGGCGGGGGAGCTCCTACAATGAGCAGTTCTTC,CASSYRPRRGSSYNEQFF
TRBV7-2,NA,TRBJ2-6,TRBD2,TGTGCCAGCAGCCTAGAACCGACTAGCGCCAGCTCTGGGGCCAACGTCCTGACTTTC,CASSLEPTSASSGANVLTF
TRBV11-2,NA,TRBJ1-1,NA,TGTGCCAGCAGCTTCCGCGGGCGCACTGAAGCTTTCTTT,CASSFRGRTEAFF
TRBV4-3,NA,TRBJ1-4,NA,TGCGCCAGCAGCCAAGTGGGGGGCGAAAAACTGTTTTTT,CASSQVGGEKLFF
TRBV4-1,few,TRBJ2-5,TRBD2,TGCGCCAGCAGCCAAGAGGTTGATAGCGGGAGGGCAGGGGAGACCCAGTACTTC,CASSQEVDSGRAGETQYF
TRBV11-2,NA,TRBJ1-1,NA,TGTGCCAGCAGCTTAGGCCGAGTGGACACTGAAGCTTTCTTT,CASSLGRVDTEAFF
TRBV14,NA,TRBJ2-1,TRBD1,TGTGCCAGCAGCCAGAACAGGGGATTCAACAATGAGCAGTTCTTC,CASSQNRGFNNEQFF